The 23 T cell receptor beta chains given below trace back to one sample, sequenced in a study of T cells in Graves' hyperthyroidism and ophthalmopathy. Template material for amplifying TCR beta CDR3 regions consisted of RNA transcripts. First-round RT-PCR of the TCR CDR3 relied on the HTBI primer set. A single record per CDR3 protein comes from TCRdb applying MiXCR to the multiplex PCR reads. The table includes 550,000 to 800,000 distinct CDR3 sequences, around 15% detected once. The material sequenced was blood. These receptors originate from a man between 18 and 35 years old with Graves' hyperthyroidism.

This clonotype was detected ten times or more. The chain recombines TRBV27 with TRBJ2-7, with D possibly being TRBD2 (6 bases). The CDR3 contains 14 residues. Trimming removed 3 bases at V and 2 bases at J, with 11 bases between. Germline values: CDR1 MNHEY, CDR2 SMNVEV (reference sequence). The CDR3 nucleotides read TGTGCCAGCAGTTTGGGGACTCGGGCCTACGAGCAGTACTTC. As protein: CASSLGTRAYEQYF.

There are a few counts of this clonotype. V is TRBV20-1 and J is TRBJ2-1, with D possibly being TRBD2 (6 bases). Germline values: CDR1 DFQATT, CDR2 SNEGSKA (reference sequence). This CDR3 is built from 16 residues. V gave up 0 bases and J gave up 3 bases, with 15 bases separating them. CDR3 nucleotides: TGCAGTGCTAGAGACCCGGGTAGCGGAAACTACAATGAGCAGTTCTTC. This encodes CSARDPGSGNYNEQFF.

This clonotype has at least ten counts. The chain couples TRBV6-1 to TRBJ2-7; tentatively, D is TRBD1 (6 bases). V lost 5 bases and J 3 bases, leaving 14 bases between the germline ends. The CDR3 extends over 14 amino acids. CDR1 is MNHNS and CDR2 is SASEGT in the germline V gene. The CDR3 protein is CASSYGQQYYEQYF. DNA of the CDR3: TGTGCCAGCAGTTATGGACAGCAGTACTACGAGCAGTACTTC.

This chain connects TRBV6-2 or TRBV6-3 to TRBJ2-1, with 7 bases that match TRBD2. Trimming removed 10 bases from V and 4 bases from J; junction bases left unmatched: 4. The CDR3 length is 12 residues. Germline CDR1 and CDR2: MNHEY and SVGEGT. The CDR3 DNA reads TGTGCCACCGGACTAGGGTACAATGAGCAGTTCTTC. This encodes CATGLGYNEQFF.

Remarks on this clonotype: The germline gene is not matched at one end of the junction; a read error may be the cause. The rearrangement uses TRBV12-3 or TRBV12-4 and TRBJ2-6; D gene uncertain. The length of the CDR3 is 14 residues. In DNA form, the CDR3 reads TGTGCCAGCGGGCCGACCTCTGCGGCCAACGTCCTGACTTTC. Its translation is CASGPTSAANVLTF.

This chain uses TRBV4-1 with TRBJ2-7; tentative D call: TRBD1 (5 bases). CDR3 length: 14 amino acids. Germline assignment: CDR1 MGHRA and CDR2 YSYEKL. Trimming removed 1 base from V and 4 bases from J, with 11 bases in between. The CDR3 region has the DNA TGCGCCAGCAGCCAAGCTGGCAGGGTGTACGAGCAGTACTTC. It yields the protein CASSQAGRVYEQYF.

This clonotype came up a few times. V and J are TRBV6-1 and TRBJ1-1; 7 bases are shared with TRBD1. This CDR3 spans 14 amino acids. Germline lookup yields CDR1 MNHNS and CDR2 SASEGT. The J segment lost 0 bases and the V segment lost 3 bases, leaving 1 base of the junction unmatched. The CDR3 protein is CASSETGLNTEAFF. The CDR3 nucleotides read TGTGCCAGCAGTGAGACAGGGCTGAACACTGAAGCTTTCTTT.

There are many counts of this clonotype. The chain has TRBV6-2 or TRBV6-3 and TRBJ2-1, with D unclear. This CDR3 comprises 14 residues. Deletions cut 8 bases from V and 1 base from J, with 12 bases between. CDR1 is MNHEY and CDR2 is SVGEGT in the germline V gene. The CDR3 DNA sequence: TGTGCCAGCGCTCGGTTCCAGTCCTACAATGAGCAGTTCTTC. Protein: CASARFQSYNEQFF.

A few counts support this clonotype. The V call is TRBV12-3 or TRBV12-4, the J call TRBJ2-5; D is perhaps TRBD2 (7 bases). V gave up 8 bases and J gave up 5 bases, with 15 bases separating them. This CDR3 is built from 13 residues. CDR3 protein: CASLEGGEETQYF. The CDR3 nucleotides read TGTGCCAGCCTGGAGGGGGGGGAGGAGACCCAGTACTTC.

The chain recombines TRBV6-1 with TRBJ1-2; perhaps TRBD1 as D (5 bases). The V and J ends lost 6 bases and 7 bases respectively, with 18 bases between them. The CDR3 has 14 residues. Germline lookup yields CDR1 MNHNS and CDR2 SASEGT. CDR3 amino acids: CASRITGQSAGYTF. The CDR3 DNA sequence: TGTGCCAGCAGAATAACGGGGCAGTCGGCTGGCTACACCTTC.

This clonotype was recorded many times. The V and J genes are TRBV12-3 or TRBV12-4 and TRBJ1-1, with D unresolved. The CDR3 runs 17 residues. Trimming shortened V by 8 bases and J by 0 bases, and 22 bases separated the two germline ends. CDR3 sequence reads: CASGIRGGLTMNTEAFF. The CDR3 nucleotides read TGTGCCAGCGGGATACGGGGAGGCCTAACCATGAACACTGAAGCTTTCTTT.

V gene TRBV11-3 combines with J gene TRBJ2-1, with 7 bases identical to TRBD1. Germline V gene sequence: CDR1 SGHNT, CDR2 YENEEA. J lost 8 bases, V lost 5 bases, and 9 bases had no gene match. The CDR3 loop spans 14 amino acids. The CDR3 spells CASSLSSQGDEQFF. The DNA of the CDR3 is TGTGCCAGCAGCCTAAGTTCTCAGGGGGATGAGCAGTTCTTC.

This clonotype appeared a few times. This chain connects TRBV7-9 to TRBJ2-2; 9 bases align to TRBD2. V gave up 5 bases and J gave up 5 bases; unmatched junction bases: 6. Germline loops: CDR1 SEHNR, CDR2 FQNEAQ (reference sequence). CDR3 length: 15 amino acids. The CDR3 DNA reads as TGTGCCAGCAGCATCGGGAGCGGGGGGACCGGGGAGCTGTTTTTT. Translation gives CASSIGSGGTGELFF. Using reference TRBV7-9 and TRBJ2-2 for the parts outside the CDR3, the full variable domain is DTGVSQNPRHKITKRGQNVTFRCDPISEHNRLYWYRQTLGQGPEFLTYFQNEAQLEKSRLLSDRFSAERPKGSFSTLEIQRTEQGDSAMYLCASSIGSGGTGELFFGEGSRLTVL.

This clonotype has only a few counts. The chain joins TRBV28 to TRBJ1-6; 7 nucleotides align to TRBD1. This CDR3 is built from 13 residues. Germline CDR1 is MDHEN and CDR2 is SYDVKM. Losses at the gene ends were 7 bases for V and 7 bases for J; bases not matched to a gene: 4. The CDR3 loop is CASIGTVNSPLHF. CDR3 nucleotides: TGTGCCAGCATCGGGACAGTAAATTCACCCCTCCACTTT.

A few counts support this clonotype. This rearrangement joins TRBV29-1 to TRBJ2-1; 7 bases match TRBD1. The CDR3 is 13 residues long. V shed 6 bases, J shed 6 bases, and the junction held 8 bases outside the gene matches. The V gene's germline CDR1 is SQVTM and CDR2 ANQGSEA. The CDR3: CSVARQGGNEQFF. CDR3 DNA sequence: TGCAGCGTAGCTAGACAGGGCGGCAATGAGCAGTTCTTC.

This clonotype was detected ten times or more. The chain joins TRBV28 to TRBJ2-7, with 7 bases identical to TRBD2. Per the germline V gene, CDR1 is MDHEN and CDR2 is SYDVKM. The CDR3 runs 13 residues. With 6 bases clipped from V and 4 bases from J, the junction kept 6 bases outside the gene matches. CDR3 loop: CASRSTSAYEQYF. DNA of the CDR3: TGTGCCAGCAGATCCACTAGCGCGTACGAGCAGTACTTC.

This clonotype occurred a few times. The chain joins TRBV29-1 to TRBJ1-2, with 10 nucleotides matching TRBD1. The CDR3 is 16 residues long. Trimming took 3 bases from V and 4 from J; bases not matched to a gene: 11. Germline V CDR1 and CDR2: SQVTM, ANQGSEA. In DNA form, the CDR3 reads TGCAGCGTTGACGGGGGTTTTGACAGGGGGCTCTATGGCTACACCTTC. This translates into CSVDGGFDRGLYGYTF. The entire variable domain, with the rest obtained from reference TRBV29-1 and TRBJ1-2, is as follows: SAVISQKPSRDICQRGTSLTIQCQVDSQVTMMFWYRQQPGQSLTLIATANQGSEATYESGFVIDKFPISRPNLTFSTLTVSNMSPEDSSIYLCSVDGGFDRGLYGYTFGSGTRLTVV.

This clonotype has ten or more counts. V usage is TRBV2 and J usage is TRBJ2-1, with D perhaps assigned TRBD1 or TRBD2 (7 bases each). Trimming removed 7 bases at V and 1 base at J, with 17 bases between. The length of the CDR3 is 16 residues. Germline CDR1 reads SNHLY; CDR2 reads FYNNEI. CDR3: CASTGEGAASYNEQFF. CDR3 DNA: TGTGCCAGCACCGGGGAGGGGGCAGCATCCTACAATGAGCAGTTCTTC.

The CDR3 sequence is CATSDSGRGVSNEQYF. Written as DNA, the CDR3 is TGTGCCACCAGTGATTCCGGCCGGGGGGTTAGTAACGAGCAGTACTTC. The chain carries TRBV24-1 and TRBJ2-7; 7 bases line up with TRBD2. This CDR3 region has 16 residues. Germline V CDR1 and CDR2: KGHDR, SFDVKD. V lost 2 bases, J lost 5 bases, and 11 bases stayed unmatched.

The rearrangement joins TRBV28 to TRBJ1-5; 8 nucleotides agree with TRBD1. Germline V gene data show CDR1 as MDHEN and CDR2 as SYDVKM. The V and J ends lost 6 bases and 3 bases, in that order; junction bases with no gene match: 7. This CDR3 contains 15 residues. For the CDR3, the DNA is TGTGCCAGCAGCGCCCGGGACAGGAACAATCAGCCCCAGCATTTT. Its protein is CASSARDRNNQPQHF. Full variable domain (missing parts from reference TRBV28 and TRBJ1-5): DVKVTQSSRYLVKRTGEKVFLECVQDMDHENMFWYRQDPGLGLRLIYFSYDVKMKEKGDIPEGYSVSREKKERFSLILESASTNQTSMYLCASSARDRNNQPQHFGDGTRLSIL.

This clonotype was counted a few times. V is TRBV4-2 and J is TRBJ2-5; D ambiguous. The V end lost 1 base, the J end lost 5 bases, and 14 bases lay between the germline ends. Germline CDR1 LGHNA, CDR2 YNFKEQ. The CDR3 has 15 amino acids. CDR3 bases: TGTGCCAGCAGCCAAGTCTCGAGGCGCCGGGAGACCCAGTACTTC. It translates to CASSQVSRRRETQYF.

This sequence joins TRBV28 and TRBJ2-1, with D perhaps matching TRBD1 or TRBD2 (5 bases each). V was shortened by 6 bases and J by 3 bases, with 18 bases between the two germline ends. Germline assignment: CDR1 MDHEN and CDR2 SYDVKM. The CDR3 contains 16 residues. This CDR3 is CASRPLGTMNYNEQFF. The CDR3 DNA sequence: TGTGCCAGCAGACCCCTCGGGACCATGAACTACAATGAGCAGTTCTTC.

This clonotype was counted ten times or more. V gene TRBV11-2 combines with J gene TRBJ2-1, with D perhaps TRBD2 (6 bases). The CDR3 spans 14 residues. CDR1 is SGHAT, CDR2 FQNNGV, per germline. With 1 base removed from V and 8 bases from J, the gap between germline ends came to 12 bases. The DNA for the CDR3 is TGTGCCAGCAGCTTAGGGACCGGGGGTGATGAGCAGTTCTTC. Its translation is CASSLGTGGDEQFF.